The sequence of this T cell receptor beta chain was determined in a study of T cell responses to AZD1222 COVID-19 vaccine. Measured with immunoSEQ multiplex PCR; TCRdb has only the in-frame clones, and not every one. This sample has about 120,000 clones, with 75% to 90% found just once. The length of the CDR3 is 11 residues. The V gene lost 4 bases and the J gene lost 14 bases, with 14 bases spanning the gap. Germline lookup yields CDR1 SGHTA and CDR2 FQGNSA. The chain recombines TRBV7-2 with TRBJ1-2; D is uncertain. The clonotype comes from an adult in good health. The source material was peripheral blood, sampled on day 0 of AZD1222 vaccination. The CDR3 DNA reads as TGTGCCAGCAGCTCAGGAGGAGGTCGTACCTTC. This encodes CASSSGGGRTF. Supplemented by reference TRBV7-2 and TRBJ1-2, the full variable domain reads GAGVSQSPSNKVTEKGKDVELRCDPISGHTALYWYRQSLGQGLEFLIYFQGNSAPDKSGLPSDRFSAERTGGSVSTLTIQRTQQEDSAVYLCASSSGGGRTFGSGTRLTVV.